The clone carrying this T cell receptor (beta chain) showed up just once. Its antigen is still unknown. Trimming took 4 bases from V and 4 from J; bases not matched to a gene: 8. Germline lookup yields CDR1 SEHNR and CDR2 FQNEAQ (reference sequence). CDR3 length equals 16 residues. The data were obtained in a study of T cells in Graves' hyperthyroidism and ophthalmopathy. Study in general: Once the initial diagnosis was made, peripheral blood was obtained before any treatment.

Amplification targeted TCR beta CDR3 regions from RNA transcripts. With the HTBI primer set, the TCR CDR3 went through a first round of RT-PCR. TCRdb re-analysed the multiplex PCR reads in MiXCR, keeping a single row per CDR3 protein. The sample contains hundreds of thousands of distinct CDR3 sequences, around 38% of which appear only once. The study excluded patients with uncontrolled infection, other autoimmune disease, pregnancy or lactation. The study based diagnoses on clinical symptoms, serum thyroxine and TRAb, thyroid ultrasound and orbital computed tomography. Points from the study as a whole: Within blood appeared most thyroid clonotypes that had expanded above 0.001.

What was sequenced was blood. This receptor was taken from a young man with Graves' hyperthyroidism. The J gene is TRBJ1-1, the V gene TRBV7-9; 11 bases agree with TRBD1. The CDR3 DNA is TGTGCCAGCAGCTCCGGGACAGGGGGATGGGGCACTGAAGCTTTCTTT. This gives the protein CASSSGTGGWGTEAFF.